The sequence of this T cell receptor (beta chain) was determined in a study of regulatory and conventional T cells in RAG deficiency. The study's findings and limits: These Omenn syndrome Treg sorts may hold peripherally activated cells instead. Shorter CDR3s in all patient subsets; >75% Treg-Tconv overlap in Omenn. Control T-cell subsets had markedly higher Shannon entropy and lower Simpson indices than RAG-deficient patients.

Details on this clone: The antigen is unknown.

Genomic DNA came from blood regulatory T cells gated CD4+ CD25-high CD127-low. Data came from immunoSEQ multiplex PCR; TCRdb stores just in-frame clones and leaves some out. Here the sample spans 25,000 to 35,000 clones, 90% to 95% being singletons. Trimming stripped 0 bases from V and 6 bases from J, with 5 bases between. There are 11 residues in the CDR3. Germline assignment: CDR1 DFQATT and CDR2 SNEGSKA (reference sequence). These data are also associated with another study on regulatory T cells. That paper notes: The PCR used 52 TRBV and 13 TRBJ primers. Patient repertoires had restricted TRB V-J pairs and skewed V and J usage, most in Tregs.

The sequencing sample was made of Tregs sorted from blood. The V and J genes are TRBV20-1 and TRBJ1-1; no definite D call. This TCR was sampled from a human donor in good health. This chain's CDR3 is CSARDSSEAFF. For the CDR3, the DNA is TGCAGTGCTAGAGATAGCTCTGAAGCTTTCTTT.